The 6 T cell receptor beta chains reported below all come from one sample, sequenced in a study of shared clonotypes between healthy human individuals. Produced via immunoSEQ multiplex PCR; TCRdb's table is partial and in-frame only. The sample carries hundreds of thousands of clones, less than 80% recorded once. The sequenced sample consisted of PBMCs. The source of these receptors is a woman aged 35 to 49 in good health. Some clones in this sample may be carry-over from other donors' samples.

The V call is TRBV28, the J call TRBJ2-7, with TRBD2 identical over 10 bases. CDR1 is MDHEN and CDR2 is SYDVKM in the germline V gene. Unmatched junction bases numbered 7, after V lost 5 bases and J lost 3 bases. This CDR3 comprises 15 residues. The chain's CDR3 is CASSQTSGFLYEQYF. For the CDR3, the DNA is TGTGCCAGCAGTCAGACTAGCGGGTTCCTCTACGAGCAGTACTTC.

The CDR3 coding sequence is TGTGCCAGTAGTATCGTTTGGGCGGAGAGGGGCTACGAGCAGTACTTC. Translating it yields CASSIVWAERGYEQYF. The V and J genes are TRBV19 and TRBJ2-7; D possibly matches TRBD1 or TRBD2 (5 bases each). The CDR3 is 16 residues long. Germline V gene data show CDR1 as LNHDA and CDR2 as SQIVND (reference sequence). V lost 3 bases and J 3 bases, leaving 18 bases between the germline ends.

In its sample, this clone was seen many times. The V and J genes are TRBV7-9 and TRBJ1-4, with 7 bases aligning to TRBD1. CDR3 length equals 15 residues. Germline V gene sequence: CDR1 SEHNR, CDR2 FQNEAQ (reference sequence). With V trimmed by 4 bases and J by 7 bases, 9 bases remained unmatched. This CDR3 is CASSSTGFLSEKLFF. As DNA, the CDR3 is TGTGCCAGCAGCTCGACAGGGTTCCTGTCTGAAAAACTGTTTTTT.

The rearrangement joins TRBV7-6 to TRBJ2-7, with 13 nucleotides matching TRBD2. From germline, CDR1 is SGHVS and CDR2 FNYEAQ. J was trimmed by 4 bases and V by 5 bases; bases with no gene match: 5. This CDR3 has 15 amino acids. CDR3 sequence (DNA): TGTGCCAGCAGCAATGGACTAGCGGGAGATTACGAGCAGTACTTC. This gives the protein CASSNGLAGDYEQYF. Looking up the rest from reference TRBV7-6 and TRBJ2-7 gives the full variable domain: GAGVSQSPRYKVTKRGQDVALRCDPISGHVSLYWYRQALGQGPEFLTYFNYEAQQDKSGLPNDRFSAERPEGSISTLTIQRTEQRDSAMYRCASSNGLAGDYEQYFGPGTRLTVT.

The rearrangement links TRBV28 to TRBJ1-2, with 9 bases fitting TRBD1. CDR3 length: 14 amino acids. The junction had 6 bases not matched to a gene; V was cut back by 7 bases and J by 3 bases. CDR1 MDHEN and CDR2 SYDVKM come from the germline V gene. The CDR3 bases are TGTGCCAGCAAGATCGGACAGGGGTACTATGGCTACACCTTC. As protein: CASKIGQGYYGYTF.

The rearrangement uses TRBV28 and TRBJ1-1, with D possibly being TRBD1 (6 bases). Germline CDR1 and CDR2: MDHEN and SYDVKM. Trimming removed 1 base at V and 8 bases at J, with 14 bases between. The CDR3 consists of 14 residues. The DNA for the CDR3 is TGTGCCAGCAGTTTATTGGGACAACCTCCCGAAGCTTTCTTT. Its protein product is CASSLLGQPPEAFF.